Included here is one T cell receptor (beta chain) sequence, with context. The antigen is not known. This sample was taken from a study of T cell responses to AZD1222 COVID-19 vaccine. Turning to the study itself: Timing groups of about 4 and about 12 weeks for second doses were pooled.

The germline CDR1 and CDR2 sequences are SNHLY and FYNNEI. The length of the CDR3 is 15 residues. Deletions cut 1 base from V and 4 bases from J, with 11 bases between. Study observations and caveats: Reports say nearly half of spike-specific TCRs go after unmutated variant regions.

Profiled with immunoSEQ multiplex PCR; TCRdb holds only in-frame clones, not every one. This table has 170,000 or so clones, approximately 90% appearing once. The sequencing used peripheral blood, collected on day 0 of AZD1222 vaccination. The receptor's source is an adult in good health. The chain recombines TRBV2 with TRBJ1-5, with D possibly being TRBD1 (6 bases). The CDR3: CASSEVGQPNQPQHF. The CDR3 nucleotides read TGTGCCAGCAGTGAAGTAGGACAGCCAAATCAGCCCCAGCATTTT. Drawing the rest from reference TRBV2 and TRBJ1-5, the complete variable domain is EPEVTQTPSHQVTQMGQEVILRCVPISNHLYFYWYRQILGQKVEFLVSFYNNEISEKSEIFDDQFSVERPDGSNFTLKIRSTKLEDSAMYFCASSEVGQPNQPQHFGDGTRLSIL.